Below, 27 T cell receptor beta chains from the same sample are listed, as sequenced in a study of blood T cells in healthy people across ages. Through a sample-barcoded 5' primer and a J-beta primer mix, a second PCR was run for roughly 6 to 12 cycles. TCRdb re-analysed the 5' RACE reads in MiXCR, keeping a single row per CDR3 protein. The sample shows approximately 900,000 distinct CDR3 sequences, around 48% of them seen only once. Sample: blood. These TCRs come from a man aged 30 to 39 in good health.

This sequence joins TRBV29-1 and TRBJ2-5; D remains ambiguous. Germline-derived CDR1 and CDR2 are SQVTM and ANQGSEA. The V end lost 6 bases, the J end lost 3 bases, and 8 bases lay between the germline ends. The CDR3 runs 11 residues. The CDR3 here is CSVAHEETQYF. CDR3 DNA: TGCAGCGTAGCACATGAAGAGACCCAGTACTTC.

The chain joins TRBV7-9 to TRBJ2-3; D unresolved. Trimming took 1 base from V and 5 from J, leaving 13 bases between them. This CDR3 is built from 15 residues. CDR1 SEHNR and CDR2 FQNEAQ come from the germline V gene (reference sequence). The CDR3 bases are TGTGCCAGCAGCTTAGGAACGGAAGAAGTAGATACGCAGTATTTT. Translated, it gives CASSLGTEEVDTQYF. Based on the CDR3 plus reference TRBV7-9 and TRBJ2-3, the full variable domain is DTGVSQNPRHKITKRGQNVTFRCDPISEHNRLYWYRQTLGQGPEFLTYFQNEAQLEKSRLLSDRFSAERPKGSFSTLEIQRTEQGDSAMYLCASSLGTEEVDTQYFGPGTRLTVL.

This clonotype was observed at least ten times. The rearrangement joins TRBV4-1 to TRBJ2-5, with no clear D. Germline assignment: CDR1 MGHRA and CDR2 YSYEKL. V was pared by 5 bases and J by 1 base, with 11 bases between. This CDR3 has 14 residues. As DNA, the CDR3 is TGCGCCAGCAGCGAGAAAGGCGCCCAAGAGACCCAGTACTTC. It yields the protein CASSEKGAQETQYF.

V usage is TRBV7-2 and J usage is TRBJ1-1; TRBD1 matches at 8 bases. V shed 1 base and J 5 bases; nucleotides not matched to a gene: 6. This CDR3 contains 15 residues. CDR1 is SGHTA and CDR2 is FQGNSA in the germline V gene. The DNA of the CDR3 is TGTGCCAGCAGCTTAGATAGGACAGGGAGAACTGAAGCTTTCTTT. Translating gives CASSLDRTGRTEAFF.

The chain uses TRBV30 and TRBJ2-5; D may be TRBD1 (5 bases). V gave up 7 bases and J gave up 1 base, with 13 bases separating them. Germline V gene data show CDR1 as GTSNPN and CDR2 as SVGIG (reference sequence). There are 13 residues in the CDR3. CDR3 protein: CAFRQRAQETQYF. The CDR3 nucleotides are TGTGCCTTCCGACAGCGAGCCCAAGAGACCCAGTACTTC.

The chain uses TRBV24-1 and TRBJ2-1, with 9 bases that match TRBD1. The CDR3 loop spans 13 amino acids. The V and J ends lost 7 bases and 5 bases, in that order; junction bases with no gene match: 2. From germline, CDR1 is KGHDR and CDR2 SFDVKD. The CDR3 DNA follows: TGTGCCACCAGCGGACAGGGGAACAATGAGCAGTTCTTC. It is translated as CATSGQGNNEQFF.

This clonotype has a count of ten or more. The rearrangement joins TRBV24-1 to TRBJ2-6; D is undetermined. There are 16 residues in the CDR3. The V gene lost 4 bases and the J gene lost 2 bases, with 11 bases spanning the gap. From germline, CDR1 is KGHDR and CDR2 SFDVKD. The CDR3 sequence: CATSEGVSTGANVLTF. The CDR3 coding sequence is TGTGCCACCAGTGAGGGCGTCTCCACTGGGGCCAACGTCCTGACTTTC.

V is TRBV11-3 and J is TRBJ2-3; the match to TRBD2 covers 16 bases. The V gene end was trimmed by 4 bases and the J gene end by 5 bases; junction bases not matched to a gene: 6. Germline V gene data show CDR1 as SGHNT and CDR2 as YENEEA. CDR3 length: 17 amino acids. The CDR3 DNA follows: TGTGCCAGCAGCTCGGGGACTAGCGGGGGGGTTCGAGATACGCAGTATTTT. Translation: CASSSGTSGGVRDTQYF. Full variable domain (rest looked up from reference TRBV11-3 and TRBJ2-3): EAGVVQSPRYKIIEKKQPVAFWCNPISGHNTLYWYLQNLGQGPELLIRYENEEAVDDSQLPKDRFSAERLKGVDSTLKIQPAELGDSAVYLCASSSGTSGGVRDTQYFGPGTRLTVL.

This clonotype was detected only a few times. The chain has TRBV20-1 and TRBJ2-2; weak D call: TRBD1 (6 bases). V gave up 4 bases and J gave up 6 bases, with 21 bases separating them. The CDR3 loop spans 16 amino acids. The germline CDR1 and CDR2 sequences are DFQATT and SNEGSKA (reference sequence). CDR3 sequence (DNA): TGCAGTGCTACCCGGTGGGACATCAACCGCCCCGGGGAGCTGTTTTTT. Translation: CSATRWDINRPGELFF.

There are a few counts of this clonotype. Here the CDR3 DNA reads TGTGCCAGCAGCCAAGGGGGCGTTATTGCCTACGAGCAGTACTTC. Protein product: CASSQGGVIAYEQYF. J is TRBJ2-7 and V is TRBV7-2; TRBD1 agrees at 7 bases. The CDR3 is 15 amino acids. CDR1 is SGHTA, CDR2 FQGNSA, per germline. V dropped 5 bases and J dropped 2; count of bases not matched to a gene: 9.

The chain links TRBV7-9 to TRBJ1-1; no reliable D call. The CDR3 has 11 amino acids. Germline V gene sequence: CDR1 SEHNR, CDR2 FQNEAQ (reference sequence). V was trimmed by 2 bases and J by 10 bases, leaving 8 bases between them. The CDR3 coding sequence is TGTGCCAGCAGCTTACACAGAGGAGCTTTCTTT. Its protein product is CASSLHRGAFF.

The genes are TRBV4-2 and TRBJ2-2; D tentatively reads TRBD1 or TRBD2 (6 bases each). The germline V gene has CDR1 LGHNA and CDR2 YNFKEQ. CDR3 length: 16 amino acids. V was cut by 0 bases and J by 4 bases, with 12 bases left in between. The CDR3 is CASSQEGGPSTGELFF. Here the CDR3 DNA reads TGTGCCAGCAGCCAAGAGGGGGGCCCGAGCACCGGGGAGCTGTTTTTT.

The chain is built from TRBV6-5 and TRBJ2-1; 9 nucleotides agree with TRBD2. V shed 5 bases and J 6 bases; nucleotides not matched to a gene: 8. Looked up from germline, CDR1 is MNHEY and CDR2 is SVGAGI. The CDR3 runs 15 residues. DNA for the CDR3: TGTGCCAGCAGTAAGGGACTAGCTTTAAGCAATGAGCAGTTCTTC. This gives the protein CASSKGLALSNEQFF.

The CDR3 DNA reads TGCGCCAGCAGAAGGGGGCAGGGCGGAATAATGGAGACCCAGTACTTC. Translated, it gives CASRRGQGGIMETQYF. V is TRBV4-1 and J is TRBJ2-5, with 7 nucleotides matching TRBD1. This CDR3 has 16 residues. CDR1 and CDR2 from the germline V gene are MGHRA and YSYEKL. The V segment lost 6 bases and the J segment 5 bases; nucleotides outside the gene matches: 15.

The gene calls are TRBV3-1 and TRBJ1-6, with a possible D match to TRBD1 (6 bases). This CDR3 spans 13 amino acids. The V end lost 4 bases, the J end lost 12 bases, and 13 bases lay between the germline ends. Germline V lookup: CDR1 LGHDT, CDR2 YNNKEL (reference sequence). CDR3 in amino acids: CASSRTGNRPLHF. CDR3 sequence (DNA): TGTGCCAGCAGCCGAACAGGGAATAGACCCCTCCACTTT.

The V call is TRBV4-1, the J call TRBJ1-4; D perhaps matches TRBD1 (5 bases). CDR3 length: 12 residues. Germline V lookup: CDR1 MGHRA, CDR2 YSYEKL. The ends were cut back, 5 bases at V and 7 bases at J, with 8 bases in the middle. The CDR3 DNA sequence: TGCGCCAGCAGCGGGACCACTGAAAAACTGTTTTTT. It encodes CASSGTTEKLFF.

The count of this clonotype is one. CDR3 DNA sequence: TGTGCCAGCAGGGGGCCGATTGGACACTACGAGCAGTACTTC. Amino acid sequence: CASRGPIGHYEQYF. The chain has TRBV27 and TRBJ2-5; a possible D gene is TRBD1 (5 bases). The J call is doubtful: the DNA matches TRBJ2-7 better. The CDR3 has 14 amino acids. CDR1 and CDR2 (germline): MNHEY, SMNVEV (reference sequence).

V and J are TRBV27 and TRBJ1-2; D not certain. The germline V and J ends were trimmed by 5 bases and 3 bases, with 10 bases remaining between them. In germline, CDR1 is MNHEY, CDR2 SMNVEV (reference sequence). The CDR3 totals 13 residues. For the CDR3, the DNA is TGTGCCAGCAGTCTCCACCCCGACTATGGCTACACCTTC. It encodes CASSLHPDYGYTF.

The chain joins TRBV5-4 to TRBJ2-3; D is tentatively TRBD1 or TRBD2 (5 bases each). Germline V gene sequence: CDR1 SGHNT, CDR2 YYREEE (reference sequence). The ends were cut back, 0 bases at V and 6 bases at J, with 11 bases in the middle. The CDR3 is 14 amino acids. The CDR3 loop is CASSLAEGPDTQYF. CDR3 bases: TGTGCCAGCAGCTTGGCCGAGGGGCCGGATACGCAGTATTTT.

This clonotype turned up a few times. The chain is built from TRBV4-2 and TRBJ1-5, with D possibly being TRBD1 (6 bases). The length of the CDR3 is 15 residues. Trimming pared 4 bases from V and 0 bases from J, leaving 10 bases between. Germline V lookup: CDR1 LGHNA, CDR2 YNFKEQ. In DNA form, the CDR3 reads TGTGCCAGCAGCCTATCAGGGGATAGCAATCAGCCCCAGCATTTT. This sequence encodes CASSLSGDSNQPQHF.

This clonotype was seen only a few times. The rearrangement uses TRBV20-1 and TRBJ1-5; D is uncertain. The V end was cut by 0 bases, the J end by 6 bases, with 15 bases between. Germline V CDR1 and CDR2: DFQATT, SNEGSKA (reference sequence). This CDR3 is 15 amino acids long. DNA for the CDR3: TGCAGTGCTAGAGATCGGGGAATCGCTGGTCAGCCCCAGCATTTT. This codes for CSARDRGIAGQPQHF.

This clonotype was recorded once. The chain has TRBV27 and TRBJ2-5; D remains ambiguous. V dropped 4 bases and J dropped 2 bases, with 8 bases sitting between them. The CDR3 length is 13 residues. Germline V CDR1 and CDR2: MNHEY, SMNVEV (reference sequence). CDR3 DNA sequence: TGTGCCAGCAGTTCCATGCTACAAGAGACCCAGTACTTC. Protein product: CASSSMLQETQYF.

This clonotype was detected once. The germline gene is not matched at one end of the junction; a read error may be the cause. CDR3 region: CAGSHFFEQYF. In DNA, the CDR3 is TGTGCCGGCAGCCACTTCTTCGAGCAGTACTTC. This chain joins TRBV3-1 and TRBJ2-7, with no clear D. This CDR3 region has 11 residues. Germline loops: CDR1 LGHDT, CDR2 YNNKEL (reference sequence).

This clonotype occurred a few times. The chain is built from TRBV28 and TRBJ2-1; perhaps TRBD2 as D (7 bases). Trimming took off 4 bases at V and 0 bases at J, with 13 bases between the two ends. This CDR3 comprises 16 residues. Germline CDR1 reads MDHEN; CDR2 reads SYDVKM. The CDR3 protein is CASSSEGGNSYNEQFF. In nucleotides, the CDR3 is TGTGCCAGCAGTTCTGAGGGGGGGAACTCCTACAATGAGCAGTTCTTC.

The V call is TRBV7-2, the J call TRBJ2-7; TRBD1 agrees at 7 bases. The CDR3 spans 15 residues. The junction had 9 bases not matched to a gene; V was cut back by 2 bases and J by 5 bases. Germline-derived CDR1 and CDR2 are SGHTA and FQGNSA. CDR3 DNA sequence: TGTGCCAGCAGCTTATCCGGGACAGTTATCAACGAGCAGTACTTC. Residues: CASSLSGTVINEQYF.

The J gene is TRBJ2-7, the V gene TRBV5-5, with TRBD2 identical over 10 bases. Gene TRBJ2-5 matches the end of the DNA better, so the J call may be wrong. Germline V lookup: CDR1 SGHKS, CDR2 YYEKEE (reference sequence). This CDR3 spans 15 amino acids. DNA for the CDR3: TGTGCCAGCAGCTGGAGCGGGGGGGCCAAGGAGACCCAGTACTTC. Translating it yields CASSWSGGAKETQYF.

This clonotype was seen a handful of times. The V and J genes are TRBV25-1 and TRBJ2-5; possible D gene TRBD1, 5 bases. Germline CDR1 MGHDK, CDR2 SYGVNS. Trimming shortened V by 4 bases and J by 4 bases, and 7 bases separated the two germline ends. The CDR3 spans 12 residues. CDR3 bases: TGTGCCAGCAGTGGACAGCGAGAGACCCAGTACTTC. It codes for CASSGQRETQYF.